The 31 T cell receptor beta chains reported below all come from one sample, sequenced in a study of tumor-infiltrating lymphocytes in primary liver carcinoma (dated by TCRdb to 2017 to 2019). Sequenced on an Illumina HiSeq 2500. Starting from approximately 0.5 ug total RNA, TCRbeta-specific cDNA was produced by reverse transcription with a constant-region primer and ProtoScript II reverse transcriptase. TCRbeta libraries were built with three nested multiplex PCR rounds, a slightly modified ARM-PCR procedure. Each of the first two PCR rounds ran for about 10 cycles and used multiplex TRBV1-TRBV30 forward primers together with a Cbeta reverse primer. TCRdb applied fastp at Q25 and MiXCR to the public reads, then kept only in-frame beta chains. Each record represents a unique CDR3 protein, reported with the most common genes and DNA among its rows. Recorded for this sample are about 78,000 distinct CDR3 sequences; 71% of them occurred a single time. The ten largest account for around 13% of the sample.

Without any cell sorting, total RNA and DNA were extracted together from 20-30 mg of bulk tissue using the AllPrep DNA/RNA mini kit. Sample: liver tumor tissue from sampling region 4. Interpreted using the paper, the cell subset or site label stands for: tumor region T4, right-lateral pole. These receptors were collected from a woman aged 60-75 years with primary liver carcinoma and hepatitis B virus infection.

This chain uses TRBV12-3 or TRBV12-4 with TRBJ2-5; D may be TRBD1 (7 bases). This CDR3 has 12 amino acids. CDR3 DNA sequence: TGTATCAGCCGCAGGGGGGTAGAGACCCAGTACTTC. This sequence encodes CISRRGVETQYF.

As regards this clonotype: One end of the junction does not line up with germline, which may come from a read error. The rearrangement uses TRBV11-2 and TRBJ1-2, with a possible D match to TRBD1 (5 bases). In germline, CDR1 is SGHAT, CDR2 FQNNGV. This CDR3 is built from 14 residues. The CDR3 DNA reads TGTGCCAGCAGGTTAATCGGACAAGGCTATGGCTACATCTTC. Protein product: CASRLIGQGYGYIF. Looking up the rest from reference TRBV11-2 and TRBJ1-2 gives the full variable domain: EAGVAQSPRYKIIEKRQSVAFWCNPISGHATLYWYQQILGQGPKLLIQFQNNGVVDDSQLPKDRFSAERLKGVDSTLKIQPAKLEDSAVYLCASRLIGQGYGYIFGSGTRLTVV.

This clonotype turned up a few times. The chain carries TRBV11-3 and TRBJ2-7, with TRBD2 as a possible D gene (5 bases). V lost 0 bases and J 2 bases, leaving 20 bases between the germline ends. Germline assignment: CDR1 SGHNT and CDR2 YENEEA. The CDR3 is 18 residues long. CDR3 in amino acids: CASSLEACGTPGTYEQYF. The CDR3 DNA reads TGTGCCAGCAGCTTAGAGGCTTGCGGAACCCCCGGGACCTACGAGCAGTACTTC.

To note about this clonotype: The germline gene is not matched at one end of the junction; a read error may be the cause. The chain carries TRBV11-3 and TRBJ2-3; D is possibly TRBD1 (5 bases). CDR3 length: 14 residues. Germline-derived CDR1 and CDR2 are SGHNT and YENEEA. For the CDR3, the DNA is TGTACCAGCAGCCATCGTACAGGCACAGAAACGCAGTATTTT. This gives the protein CTSSHRTGTETQYF.

A single count supports this clonotype. The V and J genes are TRBV14 and TRBJ1-2; 8 bases are a match to TRBD1. The trim removed 7 bases at V and 7 bases at J, leaving 8 bases unmatched. Per the germline V gene, CDR1 is SGHDN and CDR2 is FVKESK. The CDR3 is 13 residues long. The chain's CDR3 is CASNHGTGGGYTF. CDR3 nucleotide sequence: TGTGCCAGCAACCATGGGACAGGTGGTGGCTACACCTTC.

CDR3 nucleotides: TGTGCCAGCTGTGAGGGACACGCTTCCTCCTATGGCTACACCTTC. The encoded protein is CASCEGHASSYGYTF. The V and J genes are TRBV28 and TRBJ1-2; TRBD1 is a possible D gene (6 bases). The V gene lost 8 bases and the J gene lost 4 bases, with 20 bases spanning the gap. The germline V gene encodes CDR1 MDHEN and CDR2 SYDVKM. This CDR3 has 15 amino acids.

A remark on this clonotype: Since the CDR3 does not end with the conserved phenylalanine or tryptophan, this likely comes from a read error. The chain couples TRBV28 to TRBJ2-3; D unresolved. Germline assignment: CDR1 MDHEN and CDR2 SYDVKM. This CDR3 is 12 amino acids long. CDR3 amino acids: CASSTITDMQYY. The CDR3 DNA reads TGTGCCAGCAGTACGATAACAGATATGCAGTATTAT.

There are a few counts of this clonotype. V is TRBV20-1 and J is TRBJ2-1; 8 positions agree with TRBD2. The CDR3 runs to 14 residues. The V gene's germline CDR1 is DFQATT and CDR2 SNEGSKA (reference sequence). The junction had 6 bases not matched to a gene; V was cut back by 2 bases and J by 6 bases. The CDR3 DNA sequence: TGCAGTGCTAGACCGGGACTAGGTGGCAATGAGCAGTTCTTC. Its protein is CSARPGLGGNEQFF.

The V gene is TRBV30, the J gene TRBJ2-7, with 7 positions matching TRBD2. Germline V gives CDR1 GTSNPN, CDR2 SVGIG (reference sequence). The CDR3 runs 15 residues. V dropped 6 bases and J dropped 6; count of bases not matched to a gene: 17. CDR3 residues: CACPTSVNGISEQYF. CDR3 in DNA: TGTGCCTGCCCCACTAGCGTGAACGGAATCAGCGAGCAGTACTTC.

Comments on this clonotype: This CDR3 fails to terminate in the conserved phenylalanine or tryptophan, so it likely reflects a read error. The V gene is TRBV4-1, the J gene TRBJ2-1, with 7 bases identical to TRBD2. The CDR3 loop spans 16 amino acids. The germline V gene encodes CDR1 MGHRA and CDR2 YSYEKL. Trimming at V came to 4 bases and at J to 7 bases, leaving 13 bases not matched to a gene. CDR3 sequence: CASSLGLTRDRNEQFL. In DNA, the CDR3 is TGCGCCAGCAGCCTGGGACTAACGCGAGATCGGAATGAGCAGTTCCTC.

The chain couples TRBV12-3 or TRBV12-4 to TRBJ2-1; possibly TRBD2 for D (5 bases). This CDR3 contains 16 residues. V dropped 5 bases and J dropped 7 bases, with 21 bases sitting between them. The CDR3 reads CASSPLISSFKNEQFF. For the CDR3, the DNA is TGTGCCAGCAGTCCCCTTATTTCTAGCTTCAAGAATGAGCAGTTCTTC.

This clonotype was detected once. CDR3 protein: CASSQESPGGSTGTQYF. The DNA of the CDR3 is TGCGCCAGCAGCCAAGAATCACCGGGAGGGAGCACAGGTACACAGTATTTT. The rearrangement uses TRBV4-1 and TRBJ2-3, with 8 positions matching TRBD2. Germline CDR1 is MGHRA and CDR2 is YSYEKL. J lost 12 bases, V lost 0 bases, and 17 bases had no gene match. The length of the CDR3 is 17 residues.

This clonotype has a single count. The junction departs from the called germline gene at one end, perhaps through a read error. The chain is built from TRBV12-3 or TRBV12-4 and TRBJ1-4, with 7 bases fitting TRBD1. The CDR3 spans 16 residues. This chain's CDR3 is CAGSLRRGQTNETLFF. CDR3 in DNA: TGTGCCGGCAGTTTAAGGCGGGGACAGACTAATGAAACACTGTTTTTT.

On this clonotype itself: At one end, the junction sequence differs from germline, possibly due to a read error. This chain links TRBV6-6 with TRBJ1-2; a weak D match, TRBD1 (6 bases). The length of the CDR3 is 13 residues. Germline V gene lookup returns CDR1 MNHNY and CDR2 SVGAGI (reference sequence). In DNA, the CDR3 is TGTGCTAGCAGTTACGGGAACAGGGACGGCTACACCTTC. The encoded protein is CASSYGNRDGYTF.

About this clonotype: A read error may explain this, as a much larger clone is one base away. This chain uses TRBV6-4 with TRBJ1-2, with a tentative D call TRBD1 (5 bases). CDR1 is MRHNA and CDR2 is SNTAGT in the germline V gene. The length of the CDR3 is 16 residues. The V gene lost 7 bases and the J gene lost 6 bases, with 24 bases spanning the gap. The CDR3 sequence: CASTPDQGEGINGYTF. In DNA, the CDR3 is TGTGCCAGCACTCCTGACCAGGGTGAGGGTATAAATGGCTACACCTTC.

This clonotype was counted once. No conserved phenylalanine or tryptophan ends this CDR3, so it is likely a read error. V and J are TRBV6-5 and TRBJ2-1; TRBD2 agrees at 10 bases. V gave up 4 bases and J gave up 9 bases; unmatched junction bases: 9. This CDR3 comprises 15 residues. CDR1 is MNHEY and CDR2 is SVGAGI in the germline V gene. The chain's CDR3 is CASSSRLAGASEQFI. CDR3 in DNA: TGTGCCAGCAGTTCCAGGCTAGCGGGAGCATCTGAGCAGTTCATC.

Concerning this clonotype itself: Its ends do not fully match the called genes, so a read error is possible. This rearrangement joins TRBV29-1 to TRBJ2-2; 7 bases line up with TRBD1. Germline lookup yields CDR1 SQVTM and CDR2 ANQGSEA. CDR3 length: 13 residues. CDR3 amino acids: CSVGDRVTGELFF. The DNA for the CDR3 is TGCAGCGTTGGAGACAGGGTGACCGGGGAGTTGTTTTTT.

At least ten counts were recorded for this clonotype. The chain carries TRBV29-1 and TRBJ2-2, with 10 bases lining up with TRBD2. Germline V gives CDR1 SQVTM, CDR2 ANQGSEA. The V and J ends lost 3 bases and 8 bases, in that order; junction bases with no gene match: 3. The CDR3 is 13 amino acids. The CDR3 sequence: CSVDTSGAGELFF. The CDR3 nucleotides read TGCAGCGTTGATACTAGCGGGGCAGGGGAGCTGTTTTTT.

In the case of this clonotype: This likely comes from a read error, as the CDR3 has no conserved phenylalanine or tryptophan at its end. V usage is TRBV6-6 and J usage is TRBJ2-7; possibly TRBD2 for D (6 bases). The germline V gene has CDR1 MNHNY and CDR2 SVGAGI (reference sequence). CDR3 length equals 13 residues. This CDR3 is CANVGGCSYKQYL. The CDR3, as DNA: TGTGCCAACGTTGGAGGGTGCTCCTACAAGCAGTACCTC.

Details on this clonotype: A read error may be the cause here, since a much bigger clone is one base away. The genes are TRBV28 and TRBJ1-2, with D uncertain. Germline CDR1 MDHEN, CDR2 SYDVKM. V was trimmed by 6 bases and J by 0 bases, leaving 8 bases between them. CDR3 length equals 13 residues. The CDR3 sequence is CASRDQTNYGYTF. In DNA, the CDR3 is TGTGCCAGCAGGGACCAAACTAACTATGGCTACACCTTC.

Worth noting for this clonotype: The junction differs from germline at one of its ends, possibly a read error. The V and J genes are TRBV29-1 and TRBJ2-2, with 11 bases identical to TRBD2. Germline CDR1 SQVTM, CDR2 ANQGSEA. This CDR3 comprises 15 residues. DNA for the CDR3: TGTAGCGCCTGGGGACTAGCGGCCAACACCGGGGAGCTGTTTTTT. This codes for CSAWGLAANTGELFF.

In the case of this clonotype: A much larger clone is a single base away; this may be a read error. The rearrangement uses TRBV28 and TRBJ2-2; TRBD2 is a possible D gene (5 bases). The CDR3 is made up of 16 amino acids. Germline V gene data show CDR1 as MDHEN and CDR2 as SYDVKM. For the CDR3, the DNA is TGTACCAGCGCAAGCCACGCCCGGAGGATCGCCGGGGAGCTGTTTTTT. Encoded protein: CTSASHARRIAGELFF. Full variable domain (rest looked up from reference TRBV28 and TRBJ2-2): DVKVTQSSRYLVKRTGEKVFLECVQDMDHENMFWYRQDPGLGLRLIYFSYDVKMKEKGDIPEGYSVSREKKERFSLILESASTNQTSMYLCTSASHARRIAGELFFGEGSRLTVL.

This clonotype was observed at least ten times. The chain recombines TRBV6-5 with TRBJ1-6, with D possibly TRBD1 on 5 matching bases. CDR3 length: 17 amino acids. Germline assignment: CDR1 MNHEY and CDR2 SVGAGI. Trimming removed 7 bases at V and 5 bases at J, with 21 bases between. The CDR3 loop is CASNSKRTGLNNSPLHF. CDR3 DNA sequence: TGTGCCAGCAACTCGAAGCGGACGGGGCTTAATAATTCACCCCTCCACTTT.

For this clonotype: Germline is not matched at one junction end, which may reflect a read error. The V gene is TRBV11-3, the J gene TRBJ2-1, with a possible D match to TRBD2 (5 bases). CDR1 SGHNT and CDR2 YENEEA come from the germline V gene. CDR3 length equals 17 residues. In DNA, the CDR3 is TGTGCCACTAGCTTAGATCCCAGGAGTTTTTCCTACAATGGGCAGTTCTTC. This translates into CATSLDPRSFSYNGQFF.

This clonotype was counted a single time. At one of its ends the junction is not consistent with the germline gene, which may arise from a read error. The CDR3 DNA reads TGTGCCGGCTCCCTTAGCACAGATACGCAGTATTTT. As protein: CAGSLSTDTQYF. This chain links TRBV18 with TRBJ2-3; D is uncertain. This CDR3 comprises 12 residues. The V gene's germline CDR1 is KGHSH and CDR2 LQKENI.

The chain has TRBV5-4 and TRBJ2-7, with 12 bases identical to TRBD2. This CDR3 has 16 amino acids. The V segment lost 7 bases and the J segment 0 bases; nucleotides outside the gene matches: 8. Germline V gene data show CDR1 as SGHNT and CDR2 as YYREEE (reference sequence). The CDR3 DNA reads TGTGCCAGCGTCTCGCCGGGACTAGCGGGCTCCTACGAGCAGTACTTC. It codes for CASVSPGLAGSYEQYF.

Regarding this clonotype: One end of the junction is discordant with germline, which a read error may explain. In DNA, the CDR3 is TGTGCCAGCAGTGAGTTGACACGTATAACGAACACCGAGGAGCTGTTTTTT. The encoded protein is CASSELTRITNTEELFF. The V and J genes are TRBV6-1 and TRBJ2-2; D remains unclear. The CDR3 runs to 17 residues. CDR1 and CDR2 from the germline V gene are MNHNS and SASEGT.

This clonotype was detected only a few times. A much larger clone lies one base from this, so it may be a read error. The rearrangement uses TRBV10-3 and TRBJ1-2, with TRBD1 as a possible D gene (5 bases). Germline V CDR1 and CDR2: ENHRY, SYGVKD. This CDR3 contains 14 residues. For the CDR3, the DNA is TGTGCCATCAGTGAGATGACAGTCGGAAATGGCTACGCCTTC. The encoded protein is CAISEMTVGNGYAF.

This clonotype was picked up many times. This chain joins TRBV6-1 and TRBJ2-7, with 11 bases identical to TRBD1. J gave up 5 bases and V 4 bases, and 7 bases lay outside the gene matches. There are 15 residues in the CDR3. Germline V CDR1 and CDR2: MNHNS, SASEGT. The CDR3 here is CASSAGDRGSDEQYF. In DNA form, the CDR3 reads TGTGCCAGCAGTGCGGGGGACAGGGGGTCCGACGAGCAGTACTTC.

Remarks on this clonotype: At one end the junction does not follow the germline gene, possibly because of a read error. The chain carries TRBV6-1 and TRBJ2-7; the match to TRBD2 covers 9 bases. The germline gives CDR1 MNHNS, CDR2 SASEGT. The CDR3 spans 15 residues. CDR3 nucleotide sequence: TGTGCCAGCAGTGGACGGACTAGCGTCACCTACGAGCAACACTTC. Protein: CASSGRTSVTYEQHF.

Comments on this clonotype: Since no conserved phenylalanine or tryptophan closes the CDR3, a read error is the likely cause. This rearrangement joins TRBV12-3 or TRBV12-4 to TRBJ2-3; D is unclear. The CDR3 length is 13 residues. Trimming cost V 1 base and J 5 bases, with 7 bases left between them. The CDR3 is CASSLGLQDTQYY. The CDR3, as DNA: TGTGCCAGCAGTTTAGGACTCCAAGATACGCAGTATTAC.